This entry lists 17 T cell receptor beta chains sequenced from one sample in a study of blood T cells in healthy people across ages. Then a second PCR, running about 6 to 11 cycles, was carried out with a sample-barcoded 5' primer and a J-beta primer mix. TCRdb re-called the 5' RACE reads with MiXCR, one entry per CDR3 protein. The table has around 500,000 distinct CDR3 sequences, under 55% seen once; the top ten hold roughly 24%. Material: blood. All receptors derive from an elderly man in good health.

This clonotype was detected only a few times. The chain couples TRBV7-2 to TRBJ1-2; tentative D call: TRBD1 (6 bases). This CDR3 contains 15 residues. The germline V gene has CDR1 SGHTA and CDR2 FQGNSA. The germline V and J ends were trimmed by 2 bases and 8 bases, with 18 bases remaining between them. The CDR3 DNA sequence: TGTGCCAGCAGCTTATTACCCGAAGGGGGTGGGGGCTACACCTTC. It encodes CASSLLPEGGGGYTF.

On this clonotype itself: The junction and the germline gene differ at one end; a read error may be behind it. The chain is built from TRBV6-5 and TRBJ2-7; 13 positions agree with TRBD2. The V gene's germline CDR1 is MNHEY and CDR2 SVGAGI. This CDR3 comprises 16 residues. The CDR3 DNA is TGCGCCAGCAGTTACGGACTAGCGGGGGAATATTACGAGCAGTACTTC. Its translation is CASSYGLAGEYYEQYF.

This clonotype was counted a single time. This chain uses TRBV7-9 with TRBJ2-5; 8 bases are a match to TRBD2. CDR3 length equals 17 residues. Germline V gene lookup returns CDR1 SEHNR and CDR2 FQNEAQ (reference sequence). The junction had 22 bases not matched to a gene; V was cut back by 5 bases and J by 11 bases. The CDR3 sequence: CASSRGLAGIPSNEQYF. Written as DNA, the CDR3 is TGTGCCAGCAGCAGGGGATTAGCGGGGATTCCTTCCAATGAGCAGTACTTC.

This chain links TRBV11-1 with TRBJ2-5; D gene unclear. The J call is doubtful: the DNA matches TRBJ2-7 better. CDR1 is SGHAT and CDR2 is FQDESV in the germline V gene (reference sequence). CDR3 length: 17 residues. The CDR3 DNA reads TGTGCCAGCAGCTCCACGACACCCAGTACCCGCTCCTACGAGCAGTACTTC. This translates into CASSSTTPSTRSYEQYF.

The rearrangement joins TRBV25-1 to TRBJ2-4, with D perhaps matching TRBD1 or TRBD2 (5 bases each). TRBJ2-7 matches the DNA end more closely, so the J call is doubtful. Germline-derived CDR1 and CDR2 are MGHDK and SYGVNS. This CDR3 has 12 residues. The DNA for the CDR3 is TGTGCCAGCAGTGTTTGGGGGAGCGAGCAGTACTTC. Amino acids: CASSVWGSEQYF.

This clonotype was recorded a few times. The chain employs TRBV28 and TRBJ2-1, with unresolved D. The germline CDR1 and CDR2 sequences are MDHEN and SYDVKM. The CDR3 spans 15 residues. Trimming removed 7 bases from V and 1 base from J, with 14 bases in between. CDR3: CASNLALSSYNEQFF. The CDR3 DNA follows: TGTGCCAGCAACTTAGCCCTATCTTCCTACAATGAGCAGTTCTTC.

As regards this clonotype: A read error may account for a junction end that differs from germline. The CDR3, as DNA: TGTGCCAGCAGCGTAGAAGGGGTCTCCGAAAAACTGTTTTTT. Translation: CASSVEGVSEKLFF. The chain joins TRBV11-2 to TRBJ1-4; TRBD1 might be the D (5 bases). The CDR3 loop spans 14 amino acids. Germline CDR1 reads SGHAT; CDR2 reads FQNNGV.

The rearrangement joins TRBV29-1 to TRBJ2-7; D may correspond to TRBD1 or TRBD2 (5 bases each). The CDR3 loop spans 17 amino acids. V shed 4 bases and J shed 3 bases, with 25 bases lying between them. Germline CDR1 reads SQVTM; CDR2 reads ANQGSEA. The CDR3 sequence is CSVVKSVSWDRHYEQYF. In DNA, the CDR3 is TGCAGCGTTGTGAAGTCGGTTTCTTGGGACCGACACTACGAGCAGTACTTC.

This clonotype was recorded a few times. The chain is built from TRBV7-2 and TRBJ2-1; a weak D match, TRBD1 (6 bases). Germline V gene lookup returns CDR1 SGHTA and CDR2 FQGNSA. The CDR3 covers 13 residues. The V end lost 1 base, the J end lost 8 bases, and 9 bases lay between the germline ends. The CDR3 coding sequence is TGTGCCAGCAGCTTAGGGTCAGGGGATGAGCAGTTCTTC. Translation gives CASSLGSGDEQFF.

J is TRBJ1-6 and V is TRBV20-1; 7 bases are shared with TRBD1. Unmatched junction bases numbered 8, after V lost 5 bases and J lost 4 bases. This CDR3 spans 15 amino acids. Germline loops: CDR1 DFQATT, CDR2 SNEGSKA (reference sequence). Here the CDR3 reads CSAQSPGQYNSPLHF. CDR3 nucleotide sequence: TGCAGTGCTCAGTCTCCGGGACAGTATAATTCACCCCTCCACTTT.

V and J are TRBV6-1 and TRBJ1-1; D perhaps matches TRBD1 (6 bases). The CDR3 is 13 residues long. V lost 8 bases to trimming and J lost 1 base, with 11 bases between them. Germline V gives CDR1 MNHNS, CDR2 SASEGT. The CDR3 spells CASYGGANTEAFF. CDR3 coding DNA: TGTGCCAGCTACGGGGGGGCGAACACTGAAGCTTTCTTT.

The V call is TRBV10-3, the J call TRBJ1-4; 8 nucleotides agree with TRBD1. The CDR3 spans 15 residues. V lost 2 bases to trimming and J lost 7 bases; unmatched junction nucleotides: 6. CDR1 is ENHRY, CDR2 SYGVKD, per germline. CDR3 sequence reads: CAISESRGRGEKLFF. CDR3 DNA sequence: TGTGCCATCAGTGAGAGCAGGGGGCGTGGTGAAAAACTGTTTTTT.

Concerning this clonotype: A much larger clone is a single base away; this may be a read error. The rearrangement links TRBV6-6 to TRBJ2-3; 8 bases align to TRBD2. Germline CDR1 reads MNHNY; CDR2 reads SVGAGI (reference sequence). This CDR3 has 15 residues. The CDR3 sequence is CAGSYEHGRADTQYF. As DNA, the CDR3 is TGTGCCGGCAGTTATGAGCACGGGAGGGCAGATACGCAGTATTTT.

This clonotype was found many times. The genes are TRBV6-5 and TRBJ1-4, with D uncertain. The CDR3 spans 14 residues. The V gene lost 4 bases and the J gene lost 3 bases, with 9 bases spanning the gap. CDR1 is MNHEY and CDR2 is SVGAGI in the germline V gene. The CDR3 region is CASSSLGSNEKLFF. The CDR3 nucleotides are TGTGCCAGCAGTTCCTTGGGGTCTAATGAAAAACTGTTTTTT.

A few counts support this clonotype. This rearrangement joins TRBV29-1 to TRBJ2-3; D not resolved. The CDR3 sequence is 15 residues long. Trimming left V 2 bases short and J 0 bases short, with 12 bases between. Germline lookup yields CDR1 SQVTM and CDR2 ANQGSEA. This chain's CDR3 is CSVELDSRSTDTQYF. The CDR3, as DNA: TGCAGCGTTGAATTGGATAGCAGGAGCACAGATACGCAGTATTTT.

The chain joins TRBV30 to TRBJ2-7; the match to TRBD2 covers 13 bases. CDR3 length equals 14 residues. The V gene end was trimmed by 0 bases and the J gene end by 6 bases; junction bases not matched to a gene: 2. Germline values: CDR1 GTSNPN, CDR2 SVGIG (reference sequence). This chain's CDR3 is CAWSVGLAGVEQYF. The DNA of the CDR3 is TGTGCCTGGAGTGTCGGACTAGCGGGAGTCGAGCAGTACTTC.

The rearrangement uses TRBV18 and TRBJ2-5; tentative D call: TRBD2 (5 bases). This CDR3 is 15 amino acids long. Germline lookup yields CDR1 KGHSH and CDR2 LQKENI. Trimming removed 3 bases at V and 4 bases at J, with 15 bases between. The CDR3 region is CASSPLAPRGETQYF. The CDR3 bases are TGTGCCAGCTCACCCCTGGCGCCCCGGGGAGAGACCCAGTACTTC. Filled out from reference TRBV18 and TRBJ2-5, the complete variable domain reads NAGVMQNPRHLVRRRGQEARLRCSPMKGHSHVYWYRQLPEEGLKFMVYLQKENIIDESGMPKERFSAEFPKEGPSILRIQQVVRGDSAAYFCASSPLAPRGETQYFGPGTRLLVL.